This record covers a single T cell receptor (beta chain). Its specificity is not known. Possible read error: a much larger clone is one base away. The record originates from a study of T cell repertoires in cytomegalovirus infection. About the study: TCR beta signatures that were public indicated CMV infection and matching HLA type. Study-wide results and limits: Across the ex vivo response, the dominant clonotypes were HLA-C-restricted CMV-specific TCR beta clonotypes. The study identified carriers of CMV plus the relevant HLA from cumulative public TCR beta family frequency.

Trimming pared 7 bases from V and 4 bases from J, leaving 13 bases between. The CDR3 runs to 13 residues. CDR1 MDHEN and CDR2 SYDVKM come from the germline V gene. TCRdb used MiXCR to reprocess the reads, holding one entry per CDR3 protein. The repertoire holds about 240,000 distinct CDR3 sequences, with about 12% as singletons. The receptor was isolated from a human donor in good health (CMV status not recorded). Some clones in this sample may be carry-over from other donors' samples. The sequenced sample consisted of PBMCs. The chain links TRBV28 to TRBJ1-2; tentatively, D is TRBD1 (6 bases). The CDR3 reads CASTRGGGYGYTF. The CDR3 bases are TGTGCCAGCACCCGGGGAGGGGGCTATGGCTACACCTTC.